These 18 T cell receptor beta chains came from one sample sequenced in a study of T cells after posttransplantation cyclophosphamide. The protocol was immunoSEQ multiplex PCR, while the TCRdb copy is restricted to in-frame clones and leaves out a portion. The sample contains 37,000 or so clones, none occurring once; about 6% lies in the top ten. Sequenced input: PBMCs. The receptors were sampled from a man aged 30 to 45 in good health and a related stem cell transplant donor.

At least ten counts were recorded for this clone. The chain carries TRBV19 and TRBJ1-2; D is perhaps TRBD1 (6 bases). Germline CDR1 LNHDA, CDR2 SQIVND (reference sequence). The CDR3 length is 12 residues. With 4 bases removed from V and 12 bases from J, the gap between germline ends came to 15 bases. The CDR3 nucleotides read TGTGCCAGTAGTACAGGGGCATTTGGTGACACCTTC. Protein sequence: CASSTGAFGDTF.

The chain couples TRBV12-3 or TRBV12-4 to TRBJ1-3; D is ambiguous. CDR3 length equals 14 residues. The V gene lost 6 bases and the J gene lost 4 bases, with 13 bases spanning the gap. This CDR3 reads CASSPLAGGNTIYF. CDR3 DNA: TGTGCCAGCAGCCCCTTGGCAGGAGGAAACACCATATATTTT.

This clone was seen ten or more times. The chain employs TRBV5-1 and TRBJ2-7; 7 bases are shared with TRBD2. This CDR3 comprises 15 residues. Germline V lookup: CDR1 SGHRS, CDR2 YFSETQ. V lost 4 bases, J lost 0 bases, and 7 bases stayed unmatched. CDR3 DNA: TGCGCCAGCAGCACTGGGGGGGTAGCCTCCTACGAGCAGTACTTC. As protein: CASSTGGVASYEQYF.

The chain combines TRBV6-1 with TRBJ2-7, with D uncertain. This CDR3 is 10 amino acids long. CDR1 MNHNS and CDR2 SASEGT come from the germline V gene. V shed 6 bases and J shed 3 bases, with 3 bases lying between them. In nucleotides, the CDR3 is TGTGCCAGCAGCCTCTACGAGCAGTACTTC. Translating gives CASSLYEQYF.

This clone was counted ten times or more. The J gene is TRBJ2-7, the V gene TRBV7-6; 14 nucleotides align to TRBD2. This CDR3 has 16 amino acids. Germline V gives CDR1 SGHVS, CDR2 FNYEAQ. Trimming removed 4 bases from V and 4 bases from J; junction bases left unmatched: 6. The CDR3, as DNA: TGTGCCAGCAGCTCCACCGGGACTAGCGGGGGATACGAGCAGTACTTC. The encoded protein is CASSSTGTSGGYEQYF.

This clone has a count of ten or more. The chain carries TRBV4-3 and TRBJ2-5, with D possibly matching TRBD1 (6 bases). The CDR3 is made up of 14 amino acids. In germline, CDR1 is LGHNA, CDR2 YSLEER. The ends were cut back, 1 base at V and 5 bases at J, with 11 bases in the middle. The CDR3 DNA is TGCGCCAGCAGCCAAGGTGGGGGCTCGGAGACCCAGTACTTC. Its translation is CASSQGGGSETQYF.

This clone has a count of ten or more. This rearrangement joins TRBV10-3 to TRBJ2-7; tentatively, D is TRBD1 (6 bases). From germline, CDR1 is ENHRY and CDR2 SYGVKD. The CDR3 consists of 16 residues. V was clipped by 2 bases and J by 3 bases, with 17 bases between them. The CDR3 bases are TGTGCCATCAGTGAGCCGGCCATACAGGGAGACTACGAGCAGTACTTC. The encoded protein is CAISEPAIQGDYEQYF.

At least ten counts were recorded for this clone. The chain carries TRBV5-5 and TRBJ2-7; D is perhaps TRBD2 (6 bases). Trimming pared 3 bases from V and 3 bases from J, leaving 10 bases between. Germline values: CDR1 SGHKS, CDR2 YYEKEE (reference sequence). The CDR3 length is 13 residues. The CDR3 nucleotides are TGTGCCAGCAGCTCGGAGGGGTTCTACGAGCAGTACTTC. It translates to CASSSEGFYEQYF.

This clone was counted at least ten times. The V gene is TRBV7-6, the J gene TRBJ2-7; TRBD1 matches 11 bases. Per germline, CDR1 SGHVS and CDR2 FNYEAQ. The length of the CDR3 is 16 residues. Germline trimming cut 1 base from V and 2 bases from J; bases unmatched to any gene: 4. The CDR3 reads CASSLGPGQGAYEQYF. The CDR3 coding sequence is TGTGCCAGCAGCTTAGGTCCGGGACAGGGGGCCTACGAGCAGTACTTC.

This clone was counted many times. This rearrangement joins TRBV5-1 to TRBJ1-5; 8 nucleotides match TRBD1. With 4 bases clipped from V and 6 bases from J, the junction kept 6 bases outside the gene matches. The CDR3 is 14 amino acids. Per germline, CDR1 SGHRS and CDR2 YFSETQ. In nucleotides, the CDR3 is TGCGCCAGCAGCCCGGACAGGGTGGGTCAGCCCCAGCATTTT. It specifies CASSPDRVGQPQHF.

This clone occurred many times. The genes are TRBV4-1 and TRBJ2-3; 14 bases fit TRBD2. The CDR3 extends over 17 amino acids. Trimming removed 3 bases from V and 2 bases from J; junction bases left unmatched: 4. Per germline, CDR1 MGHRA and CDR2 YSYEKL. The CDR3 loop is CASSHRLAGGITDTQYF. DNA of the CDR3: TGCGCCAGCAGCCACCGACTAGCGGGGGGGATCACAGATACGCAGTATTTT.

This clone was seen at least ten times. The chain is built from TRBV28 and TRBJ1-2; D is unresolved. Trimming took off 2 bases at V and 3 bases at J, with 10 bases between the two ends. Germline CDR1 reads MDHEN; CDR2 reads SYDVKM. The CDR3 spans 14 residues. CDR3: CASSLKNADYGYTF. The DNA for the CDR3 is TGTGCCAGCAGTTTAAAAAATGCGGACTATGGCTACACCTTC.

This clone was observed many times. The V and J genes are TRBV9 and TRBJ2-2, with 9 bases that match TRBD2. Germline CDR1 and CDR2: SGDLS and YYNGEE. V shed 0 bases and J 1 base; nucleotides not matched to a gene: 4. The CDR3 has 17 amino acids. The CDR3 spells CASSVAGGGENTGELFF. The CDR3 DNA reads as TGTGCCAGCAGCGTAGCGGGCGGGGGGGAGAACACCGGGGAGCTGTTTTTT. Using reference TRBV9 and TRBJ2-2 for the parts outside the CDR3, the full variable domain is DSGVTQTPKHLITATGQRVTLRCSPRSGDLSVYWYQQSLDQGLQFLIQYYNGEERAKGNILERFSAQQFPDLHSELNLSSLELGDSALYFCASSVAGGGENTGELFFGEGSRLTVL.

This clone occurred many times. This sequence joins TRBV6-2 or TRBV6-3 and TRBJ2-7, with D tentatively TRBD2 (5 bases). The CDR3 runs 15 residues. Germline V gives CDR1 MNHEY, CDR2 SVGEGT. V gave up 1 base and J gave up 0 bases, with 10 bases separating them. In DNA, the CDR3 is TGTGCCAGCAGTTACTATCTAGCCCTCTCCTACGAGCAGTACTTC. Translated: CASSYYLALSYEQYF.

This clone has a count of ten or more. The chain links TRBV7-3 to TRBJ2-1; TRBD2 matches at 7 bases. This CDR3 region has 13 residues. Germline CDR1 is SGHTA and CDR2 is FQGTGA. V was pared by 6 bases and J by 9 bases, with 8 bases of the junction left unmatched. The CDR3 region has the DNA TGTGCCAGCAGTTCGACTAGCTATGGTGAGCAGTTCTTC. It is translated as CASSSTSYGEQFF. Combining the CDR3 with reference TRBV7-3 and TRBJ2-1 gives the whole variable domain GAGVSQTPSNKVTEKGKYVELRCDPISGHTALYWYRQSLGQGPEFLIYFQGTGAADDSGLPNDRFFAVRPEGSVSTLKIQRTERGDSAVYLCASSSTSYGEQFFGPGTRLTVL.

At least ten counts were recorded for this clone. The chain combines TRBV4-1 with TRBJ2-7; the D gene could be TRBD1 or TRBD2 (6 bases each). CDR1 is MGHRA, CDR2 YSYEKL, per germline. V lost 0 bases, J lost 0 bases, and 18 bases lay in between. This CDR3 is 18 amino acids long. The CDR3 nucleotides are TGCGCCAGCAGCCAAGACCTGGAGGGGGTGGGGCGCTCCTACGAGCAGTACTTC. Translating it yields CASSQDLEGVGRSYEQYF.

This clone has a count of ten or more. The chain has TRBV2 and TRBJ2-5; maybe TRBD1 (6 bases). CDR1 and CDR2 from the germline V gene are SNHLY and FYNNEI. V was clipped by 6 bases and J by 2 bases, with 13 bases between them. The CDR3 extends over 14 amino acids. CDR3 residues: CASRPRQAQETQYF. Here the CDR3 DNA reads TGTGCCAGCAGGCCTCGACAGGCTCAAGAGACCCAGTACTTC.

This clone came up many times. This chain's CDR3 is CASSGPRTELFYNEQFF. In nucleotides, the CDR3 is TGCGCCAGCAGTGGACCTAGGACAGAGCTCTTCTACAATGAGCAGTTCTTC. This rearrangement joins TRBV10-1 to TRBJ2-1; perhaps TRBD1 as D (6 bases). Germline CDR1 is WNHNN and CDR2 is SYGVQD (reference sequence). V gave up 4 bases and J gave up 3 bases, with 19 bases separating them. The CDR3 length is 17 residues.